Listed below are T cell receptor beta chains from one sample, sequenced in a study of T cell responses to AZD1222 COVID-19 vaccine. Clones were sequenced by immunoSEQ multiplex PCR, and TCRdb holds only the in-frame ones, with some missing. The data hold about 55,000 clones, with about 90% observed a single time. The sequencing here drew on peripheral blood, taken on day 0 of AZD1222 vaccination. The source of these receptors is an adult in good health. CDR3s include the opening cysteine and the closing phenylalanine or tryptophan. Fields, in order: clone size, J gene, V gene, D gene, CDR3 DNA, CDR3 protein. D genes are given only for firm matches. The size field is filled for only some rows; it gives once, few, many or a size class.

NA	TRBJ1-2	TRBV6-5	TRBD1	TGTGCCAGCAGGATGGGACAGGGAAGCTATGGCTACACCTTC	CASRMGQGSYGYTF
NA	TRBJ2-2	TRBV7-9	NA	TGTGCCACCGAAGATAGGGTTGGGGGTTTCACCGGGGAGCTGTTTTTT	CATEDRVGGFTGELFF
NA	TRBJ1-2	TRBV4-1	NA	TGCGCCGCATCAGGCGAGATGGAAAGAAACTATGGCTACACCTTC	CAASGEMERNYGYTF
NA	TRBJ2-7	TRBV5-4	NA	TGTGCCAGCAGCTTGAGTGAAGGGGCCGAGCAGTACTTC	CASSLSEGAEQYF
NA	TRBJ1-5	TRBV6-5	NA	TGTGCCAGCAGTCCCGACAGACCATTCAATCAGCCCCAGCATTTT	CASSPDRPFNQPQHF
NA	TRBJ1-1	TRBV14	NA	TGTGCCAGCAGCCCCATCAGTATGGTCCAGAACACTGAAGCTTTCTTT	CASSPISMVQNTEAFF
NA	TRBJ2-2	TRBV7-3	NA	TGTGCCAGCAGCTTAACCGGGACGCGCACCGGGGAGCTGTTTTTT	CASSLTGTRTGELFF
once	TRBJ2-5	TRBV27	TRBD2	TGTGCCAGCAGTTTTGGGCGGGGGGAGACCCAGTACTTC	CASSFGRGETQYF
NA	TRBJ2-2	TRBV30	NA	TGTGCCTGGAGTGTACGGGGGCTGGACACCGGGGAGCTGTTTTTT	CAWSVRGLDTGELFF
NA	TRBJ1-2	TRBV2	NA	TGTGCCAGCAGGGCCAGCGGCCCCAACTATGGCTACACCTTC	CASRASGPNYGYTF
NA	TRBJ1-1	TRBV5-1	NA	TGCGCCAGCAGCTCAGGGACGGACATGAACACTGAAGCTTTCTTT	CASSSGTDMNTEAFF
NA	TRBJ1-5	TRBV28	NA	TGTGCCAGCAGTCCGGTTCTGAGGTTTGAACAGCCCCAGCATTTT	CASSPVLRFEQPQHF
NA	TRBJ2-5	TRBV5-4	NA	TGTGCCAGCAGCTACGAGGGGGAGACCCAGTACTTC	CASSYEGETQYF
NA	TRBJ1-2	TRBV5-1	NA	TGCGCCAGCAGCTTGTTAGGCGTTGCCGGGTATGGCTACACCTTC	CASSLLGVAGYGYTF
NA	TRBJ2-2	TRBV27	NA	TGTGCCAGCAGTTTAGAGGGATTGGGGGCCGGGGAGCTGTTTTTT	CASSLEGLGAGELFF
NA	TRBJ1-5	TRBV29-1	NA	TGCGGACTGAGCAGGAGTAATCAGCCCCAGCATTTT	CGLSRSNQPQHF
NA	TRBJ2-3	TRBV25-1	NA	TGTGCCAGCAGTGCCTCACTGGTAGATACGCAGTATTTT	CASSASLVDTQYF
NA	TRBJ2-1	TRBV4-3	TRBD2	TGCGCCAGCAGCCAAGAAGCGGGGGGCTCCTACAATGAGCAGTTCTTC	CASSQEAGGSYNEQFF
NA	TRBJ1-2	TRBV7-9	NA	TGTGCCAGCAGCTTTTCTGCCAACTATGGCTACACCTTC	CASSFSANYGYTF
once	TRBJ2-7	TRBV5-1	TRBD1	TGCGCCAGCAGCTATTCCGGGACAGGGGCCTACGAGCAGTACTTC	CASSYSGTGAYEQYF
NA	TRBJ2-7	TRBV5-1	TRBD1	TGCGCCAGCAGCTTGGGGACAGGGGGCTACGAGCAGTACTTC	CASSLGTGGYEQYF
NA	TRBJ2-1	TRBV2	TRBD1	TGTGCCAGCACCAGAAGACAGGGAGACGAGCAGTTCTTC	CASTRRQGDEQFF
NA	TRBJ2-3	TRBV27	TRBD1	TGTGCCAGCAGTCCCTGGGGACAGAGCACAGATACGCAGTATTTT	CASSPWGQSTDTQYF
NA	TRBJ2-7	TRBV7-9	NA	TGTGCCAGCAGCCTCATCGGACAGGGAGGGAGTAAGGCCTACGAGCAGTACTTC	CASSLIGQGGSKAYEQYF
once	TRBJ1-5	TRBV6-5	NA	TGTGCCACCAACCGAGACACTTATAGCAATCAGCCCCAGCATTTT	CATNRDTYSNQPQHF
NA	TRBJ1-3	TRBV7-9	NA	TGTGCCAGCAGCCCCGCTAGGGGCATCAGCTCTGGAAACACCATATATTTT	CASSPARGISSGNTIYF
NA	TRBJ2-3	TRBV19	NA	TGTGCCAGTACGGGATCCTCGAGGATGTATTTT	CASTGSSRMYF
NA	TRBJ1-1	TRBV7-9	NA	TGTGCCAGCAGCTTAGCGCGTTTGTCTGAAGCTTTCTTT	CASSLARLSEAFF
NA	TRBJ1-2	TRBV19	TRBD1	TGTGCCAGTAGTTACCAAGGGACAGATAACTATGGCTACACCTTC	CASSYQGTDNYGYTF
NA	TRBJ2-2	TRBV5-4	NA	TGTGCCAGCAGCTTGCTAACCAACACCGGGGAGCTGTTTTTT	CASSLLTNTGELFF
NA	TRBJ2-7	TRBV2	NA	TGTGCCAGCAGGCTGGCGCTGTTGAGCTCCTACGAGCAGTACTTC	CASRLALLSSYEQYF
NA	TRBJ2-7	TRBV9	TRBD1	TGTGCCAGCAGCGTTTTGGACAGGGCGTACGAGCAGTACTTC	CASSVLDRAYEQYF
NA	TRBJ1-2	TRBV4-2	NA	TGTGCCAGCAGCCAAGCGGAGGGGCTCTATGGCTACACCTTC	CASSQAEGLYGYTF
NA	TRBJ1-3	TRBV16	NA	TGTGCCAGCAGCCGAACTACAGGGAAGACTGGAAACACCATATATTTT	CASSRTTGKTGNTIYF
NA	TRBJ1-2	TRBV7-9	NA	TGTGCCAGCAGCTTGGGTTCAGCCGCCATGGATTATGGCTACACCTTC	CASSLGSAAMDYGYTF
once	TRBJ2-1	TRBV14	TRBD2	TGTGCCAGCAGCCAAGAGACTAGCGGGGGTCGCCAGTTCTTC	CASSQETSGGRQFF
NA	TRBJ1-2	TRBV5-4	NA	TGTGCCAGCACCAGTGGGGGGGGCGTGGATGGCTACACCTTC	CASTSGGGVDGYTF
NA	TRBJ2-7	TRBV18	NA	TGTGCCAGCTCAGGACCGGGACAGACTAGCTACGAGCAGTACTTC	CASSGPGQTSYEQYF
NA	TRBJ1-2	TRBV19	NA	TGTGCCAGTAGCCCCTCAGGGGCCTATGGCTACACCTTC	CASSPSGAYGYTF
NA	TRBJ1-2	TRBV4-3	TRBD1	TGCGCCAGCAGCCAAGGACAGGGCAGCTATGGCTACACCTTC	CASSQGQGSYGYTF
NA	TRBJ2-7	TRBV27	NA	TGTGCCAGCAGTATCCTTACAGGGTCCTACGAGCAGTACTTC	CASSILTGSYEQYF
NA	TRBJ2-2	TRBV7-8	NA	TGTGCCAGCACCGCGCCTCGGTCGACATTAGACACCGGGGAGCTGTTTTTT	CASTAPRSTLDTGELFF
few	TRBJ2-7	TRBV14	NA	TGTGCCAGCAGCCTTGAGGGGTACTCCTACGAGCAGTACTTC	CASSLEGYSYEQYF